A selection of T cell receptor beta chains follows, all from one sample in a study of blood T cell repertoires in COVID-19. Sequencing used immunoSEQ multiplex PCR; TCRdb keeps in-frame clones, though not all of them. The sample shows tens of thousands of clones, around 75% of them seen only once. The source material was peripheral blood. The receptors derive from a woman of 80 years or more with active or convalescent COVID-19. The CDR3 runs from the conserved cysteine through the conserved F or W. A D gene is named only where the DNA matches it firmly. Only some rows state a clone size, as once, few, many or a class for expanded clones.

J gene: TRBJ1-1; D gene: .; CDR3 length: 14; clone size: .; V gene: TRBV29-1; CDR3 DNA: TGCAGCGTACGCCCTTCGGGGTACAACACTGAAGCTTTCTTT; CDR3 protein: CSVRPSGYNTEAFF
J gene: TRBJ2-7; D gene: .; CDR3 length: 14; clone size: .; V gene: TRBV4-1; CDR3 DNA: TGCGCCAGCAGCGTCGTTTACAGGGTGGTCGAGCAGTACTTC; CDR3 protein: CASSVVYRVVEQYF
J gene: TRBJ2-3; D gene: TRBD1; CDR3 length: 15; clone size: .; V gene: TRBV24-1; CDR3 DNA: TGTGCCACCAGCGCCGGGGACAGGGGAACAGATACGCAGTATTTT; CDR3 protein: CATSAGDRGTDTQYF
J gene: TRBJ1-4; D gene: TRBD1; CDR3 length: 18; clone size: .; V gene: TRBV6-6; CDR3 DNA: TGTGCCAGCAGTCCGGGACAGGGGCGGGGGGCGCTAAGGGAAAAACTGTTTTTT; CDR3 protein: CASSPGQGRGALREKLFF
J gene: TRBJ2-3; D gene: .; CDR3 length: 14; clone size: .; V gene: TRBV5-4; CDR3 DNA: TGTGCCAGCAGCCAATCGACTGCGACAGATACGCAGTATTTT; CDR3 protein: CASSQSTATDTQYF
J gene: TRBJ1-5; D gene: .; CDR3 length: 12; clone size: .; V gene: TRBV28; CDR3 DNA: TGTGCCAGCAGTGGAAGCGATCAGCCCCAGCATTTT; CDR3 protein: CASSGSDQPQHF
J gene: TRBJ1-2; D gene: .; CDR3 length: 16; clone size: .; V gene: TRBV5-6; CDR3 DNA: TGTGCCAGCAGCTTGGCAGCAGGGATTATTAACTATGGCTACACCTTC; CDR3 protein: CASSLAAGIINYGYTF
J gene: TRBJ2-1; D gene: .; CDR3 length: 13; clone size: .; V gene: TRBV27; CDR3 DNA: TGTGCCAGCAGCCCCCTATTTGAGCCAGGGGCGGTCTTC; CDR3 protein: CASSPLFEPGAVF
J gene: TRBJ1-1; D gene: .; CDR3 length: 10; clone size: .; V gene: TRBV28; CDR3 DNA: TGTGCCAGCTACAGGTTTGAAGCTTTCTTT; CDR3 protein: CASYRFEAFF
J gene: TRBJ2-1; D gene: TRBD2; CDR3 length: 15; clone size: .; V gene: TRBV6-4; CDR3 DNA: TGTGCCAGCAGTGGACTAGCGGGGGGGACAGTTGAGCAGTTCTTC; CDR3 protein: CASSGLAGGTVEQFF
J gene: TRBJ1-1; D gene: .; CDR3 length: 14; clone size: .; V gene: TRBV29-1; CDR3 DNA: TGCAGCGCCAGCAGTAAGACACCGAACACTGAAGCTTTCTTT; CDR3 protein: CSASSKTPNTEAFF
J gene: TRBJ1-1; D gene: TRBD1; CDR3 length: 15; clone size: .; V gene: TRBV2; CDR3 DNA: TGTGCCAGCGGTCAGCAGGGGGCTCCTAACACTGAAGCTTTCTTT; CDR3 protein: CASGQQGAPNTEAFF
J gene: TRBJ2-1; D gene: TRBD2; CDR3 length: 17; clone size: .; V gene: TRBV11-2; CDR3 DNA: TGTGCCAGCAGCTTTTTGGTGGGCGGGAGTTCTCGCAATGAGCAGTTCTTC; CDR3 protein: CASSFLVGGSSRNEQFF
J gene: TRBJ2-7; D gene: TRBD1; CDR3 length: 15; clone size: few; V gene: TRBV19; CDR3 DNA: TGTGCCAGTAGTATAGGGACAGGCTTTGCCTACGAGCAGTACTTC; CDR3 protein: CASSIGTGFAYEQYF
J gene: TRBJ1-1; D gene: TRBD1; CDR3 length: 16; clone size: .; V gene: TRBV18; CDR3 DNA: TGTGCCAGCTCACCAGGGCTGCAGGGGGGGAACACTGAAGCTTTCTTT; CDR3 protein: CASSPGLQGGNTEAFF
J gene: TRBJ2-2; D gene: TRBD2; CDR3 length: 18; clone size: few; V gene: TRBV24-1; CDR3 DNA: TGTGCCACCAGTGACACGGGACTAGCGGGACCGAACACCGGGGAGCTGTTTTTT; CDR3 protein: CATSDTGLAGPNTGELFF
J gene: TRBJ1-5; D gene: .; CDR3 length: 15; clone size: .; V gene: TRBV5-8; CDR3 DNA: TGTGCCAGCAGCCCAGGGGTCGGCGAAAATCAGCCCCAGCATTTT; CDR3 protein: CASSPGVGENQPQHF
J gene: TRBJ2-1; D gene: TRBD1; CDR3 length: 14; clone size: .; V gene: TRBV11-3; CDR3 DNA: TGTGCCAGCAGCGACCACAGGGGTATGAATGAGCAGTTCTTC; CDR3 protein: CASSDHRGMNEQFF
J gene: TRBJ2-5; D gene: .; CDR3 length: 13; clone size: .; V gene: TRBV10-3; CDR3 DNA: TGTGCCATCAGTGATAAGGGGGGGGAGACCCAGTACTTC; CDR3 protein: CAISDKGGETQYF
J gene: TRBJ1-2; D gene: TRBD1; CDR3 length: 15; clone size: .; V gene: TRBV6-4; CDR3 DNA: TGTGCCAGAAACCCGGGACAGGGGTTAGCGGATGGCTACACCTTC; CDR3 protein: CARNPGQGLADGYTF
J gene: TRBJ2-2; D gene: TRBD1; CDR3 length: 15; clone size: few; V gene: TRBV5-1; CDR3 DNA: TGCGCCAGCAGGGTCACAGGGGGCCTCACCGGGGAGCTGTTTTTT; CDR3 protein: CASRVTGGLTGELFF
J gene: TRBJ1-1; D gene: .; CDR3 length: 13; clone size: .; V gene: TRBV5-1; CDR3 DNA: TGCGCCAGCAGCTTTGCGGCGAACACTGAAGCTTTCTTT; CDR3 protein: CASSFAANTEAFF
J gene: TRBJ2-1; D gene: TRBD2; CDR3 length: 16; clone size: once; V gene: TRBV5-4; CDR3 DNA: TGTGCCAGCAGCCTACTGACTAGCGGGGGCTACAATGAGCAGTTCTTC; CDR3 protein: CASSLLTSGGYNEQFF
J gene: TRBJ2-3; D gene: TRBD2; CDR3 length: 18; clone size: .; V gene: TRBV5-1; CDR3 DNA: TGCGCCAGCAGCTCATCGGATAGCGGGAGGGCCTCCTTAGATACGCAGTATTTT; CDR3 protein: CASSSSDSGRASLDTQYF
J gene: TRBJ2-1; D gene: .; CDR3 length: 11; clone size: once; V gene: TRBV7-8; CDR3 DNA: TGTGCCAGCAGCCCAGGAGGTGAGCAGTTCTTC; CDR3 protein: CASSPGGEQFF
J gene: TRBJ1-5; D gene: TRBD1; CDR3 length: 15; clone size: .; V gene: TRBV5-1; CDR3 DNA: TGCGCCAGCTCCTTGACAGGGGGAAATAATCAGCCCCAGCATTTT; CDR3 protein: CASSLTGGNNQPQHF
J gene: TRBJ1-5; D gene: TRBD1; CDR3 length: 19; clone size: .; V gene: TRBV28; CDR3 DNA: TGTGCCAGCAGTTTCCCCGGGACAGGGGTTTTTATTAGCAATCAGCCCCAGCATTTT; CDR3 protein: CASSFPGTGVFISNQPQHF
J gene: TRBJ2-3; D gene: TRBD2; CDR3 length: 15; clone size: once; V gene: TRBV11-2; CDR3 DNA: TGTGCCAGCAGCTTTAGCGGGGGACCCACAGATACGCAGTATTTT; CDR3 protein: CASSFSGGPTDTQYF
J gene: TRBJ2-7; D gene: TRBD1; CDR3 length: 15; clone size: .; V gene: TRBV11-2; CDR3 DNA: TGTGCCAGCAGCCAGCCGGGACAGGGGGCCTACGAGCAGTACTTC; CDR3 protein: CASSQPGQGAYEQYF
J gene: TRBJ2-2; D gene: TRBD1; CDR3 length: 17; clone size: .; V gene: TRBV18; CDR3 DNA: TGTGCCAGCTCACCTGCAGGGACAGGGGGCTCTGGCGGGGAGCTGTTTTTT; CDR3 protein: CASSPAGTGGSGGELFF
J gene: TRBJ2-5; D gene: .; CDR3 length: 11; clone size: .; V gene: TRBV20-1; CDR3 DNA: TGCAGTGCTAGTATCCTACTCACCCAGTACTTC; CDR3 protein: CSASILLTQYF